Below, 8 T cell receptor beta chains from the same sample are listed, as sequenced in a study of T cell clones after liver transplantation. TCRdb's table, derived via immunoSEQ multiplex PCR, lists solely in-frame clones and lacks some. The sample lists over 60,000 clones, about four fifths occurring once. Material: CD4+ T cells from blood, obtained before liver transplant. The receptors were sampled from a human donor who received a liver transplant.

The chain carries TRBV27 and TRBJ2-1; D is possibly TRBD1 (5 bases). CDR3 length: 16 residues. The germline V and J ends were trimmed by 2 bases and 6 bases, with 17 bases remaining between them. Germline CDR1 MNHEY, CDR2 SMNVEV (reference sequence). CDR3 protein: CASSLGAVRSSNEQFF. The CDR3 DNA follows: TGTGCCAGCAGTTTAGGGGCGGTAAGGTCTAGCAATGAGCAGTTCTTC.

The chain joins TRBV2 to TRBJ2-7; 10 bases align to TRBD1. V lost 6 bases and J lost 3; bases outside the gene matches: 5. This CDR3 is 14 amino acids long. Germline V lookup: CDR1 SNHLY, CDR2 FYNNEI. The CDR3 protein is CASSGDRGYYEQYF. The CDR3 region has the DNA TGTGCCAGCAGCGGGGACAGGGGTTACTACGAGCAGTACTTC. The entire variable domain, with the rest obtained from reference TRBV2 and TRBJ2-7, is as follows: EPEVTQTPSHQVTQMGQEVILRCVPISNHLYFYWYRQILGQKVEFLVSFYNNEISEKSEIFDDQFSVERPDGSNFTLKIRSTKLEDSAMYFCASSGDRGYYEQYFGPGTRLTVT.

This rearrangement joins TRBV28 to TRBJ2-7, with TRBD1 matching 10 bases. The CDR3 runs to 13 residues. Germline values: CDR1 MDHEN, CDR2 SYDVKM. After removal of 10 bases from V and 5 bases from J, the junction contained 8 bases not matched to a gene. In DNA, the CDR3 is TGTGCCACCTTGGGACAGGGGAACAACGAGCAGTACTTC. Translated: CATLGQGNNEQYF.

The chain combines TRBV28 with TRBJ2-3; no firm D call. Germline values: CDR1 MDHEN, CDR2 SYDVKM. This CDR3 is built from 12 residues. Trimming took off 6 bases at V and 5 bases at J, with 9 bases between the two ends. The CDR3 protein is CASSPYQDTQYF. DNA for the CDR3: TGTGCCAGCAGCCCCTATCAAGATACGCAGTATTTT.

The chain has TRBV19 and TRBJ1-2; the D gene is possibly TRBD1 (5 bases). CDR1 and CDR2 (germline): LNHDA, SQIVND (reference sequence). The V end lost 10 bases, the J end lost 1 base, and 19 bases lay between the germline ends. The CDR3 is 15 residues long. The CDR3 DNA reads as TGTGCCACCCGGGGGGAAGATCCGGATAACTATGGCTACACCTTC. Its protein is CATRGEDPDNYGYTF.

The chain links TRBV11-2 to TRBJ2-7, with D possibly being TRBD1 (6 bases). The CDR3 runs to 17 residues. Per the germline V gene, CDR1 is SGHAT and CDR2 is FQNNGV. V was trimmed by 1 base and J by 0 bases, leaving 16 bases between them. Here the CDR3 reads CASSLAPGQGFSYEQYF. CDR3 DNA sequence: TGTGCCAGCAGCTTAGCCCCGGGGCAGGGGTTCTCCTACGAGCAGTACTTC.

The chain uses TRBV5-6 and TRBJ2-5; D might be TRBD2 (6 bases). Germline V gives CDR1 SGHDT, CDR2 YYEEEE. Trimming cost V 4 bases and J 3 bases, with 10 bases left between them. The CDR3 consists of 13 residues. CDR3 sequence: CASSAWGEETQYF. The CDR3 coding sequence is TGTGCCAGCAGCGCCTGGGGGGAAGAGACCCAGTACTTC. The entire variable domain, with the rest obtained from reference TRBV5-6 and TRBJ2-5, is as follows: DAGVTQSPTHLIKTRGQQVTLRCSPKSGHDTVSWYQQALGQGPQFIFQYYEEEERQRGNFPDRFSGHQFPNYSSELNVNALLLGDSALYLCASSAWGEETQYFGPGTRLLVL.

The chain combines TRBV5-1 with TRBJ2-5; 9 bases agree with TRBD2. V lost 0 bases, J lost 5 bases, and 5 bases stayed unmatched. The CDR3 runs 15 residues. CDR1 is SGHRS, CDR2 YFSETQ, per germline. This chain's CDR3 is CASSLELAGVETQYF. CDR3 nucleotides: TGCGCCAGCAGCTTGGAATTAGCGGGAGTCGAGACCCAGTACTTC. Together with reference TRBV5-1 and TRBJ2-5, the CDR3 gives the full variable domain: KAGVTQTPRYLIKTRGQQVTLSCSPISGHRSVSWYQQTPGQGLQFLFEYFSETQRNKGNFPGRFSGRQFSNSRSEMNVSTLELGDSALYLCASSLELAGVETQYFGPGTRLLVL.